This T cell receptor (beta chain) appears in the sequencing data of a study of blood T cells in healthy people across ages. With a J-beta primer mix and a sample-barcoded 5' primer, a second PCR ran about 7 to 12 cycles. One entry per CDR3 protein results from TCRdb running MiXCR on the 5' RACE reads. The profile covers around 990,000 distinct CDR3 sequences, with roughly a quarter appearing a single time and approximately 0.7% taken by the ten largest. There were healthy Caucasian individuals from Russia, aged roughly 6 to 100, serving as donors. These same records also appear under a second study, on T cells of mothers and their children.

Material: blood. The receptor's source is a girl aged 2-9 years in good health.

In DNA, the CDR3 is TGTGCCAGCAGTGAATTCGATGGAACTTCCTACGAGCAGTACTTC. Translated, it gives CASSEFDGTSYEQYF. This sequence joins TRBV2 and TRBJ2-5; D call uncertain. The better agreement between TRBJ2-7 and the DNA end casts doubt on the J call. The CDR3 is 15 amino acids. The germline gives CDR1 SNHLY, CDR2 FYNNEI.